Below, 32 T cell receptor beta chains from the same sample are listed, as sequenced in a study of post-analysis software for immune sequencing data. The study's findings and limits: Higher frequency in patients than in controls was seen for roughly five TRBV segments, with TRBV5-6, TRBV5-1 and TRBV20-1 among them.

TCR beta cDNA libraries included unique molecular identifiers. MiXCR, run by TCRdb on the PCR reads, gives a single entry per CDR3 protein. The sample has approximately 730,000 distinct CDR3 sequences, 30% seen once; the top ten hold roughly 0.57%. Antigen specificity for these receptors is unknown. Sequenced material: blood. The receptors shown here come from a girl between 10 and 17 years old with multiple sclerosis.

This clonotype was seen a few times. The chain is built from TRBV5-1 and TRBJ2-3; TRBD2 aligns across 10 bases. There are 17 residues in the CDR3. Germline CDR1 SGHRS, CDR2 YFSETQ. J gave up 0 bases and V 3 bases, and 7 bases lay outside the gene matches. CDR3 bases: TGCGCCAGCAGCTCGCTAGCGGGGGCCTCTAGCACAGATACGCAGTATTTT. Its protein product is CASSSLAGASSTDTQYF.

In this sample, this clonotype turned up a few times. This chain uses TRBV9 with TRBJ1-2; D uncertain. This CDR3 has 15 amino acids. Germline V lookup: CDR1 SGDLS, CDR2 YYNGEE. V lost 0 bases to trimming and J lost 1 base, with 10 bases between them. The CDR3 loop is CASSVDSALNYGYTF. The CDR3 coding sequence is TGTGCCAGCAGCGTAGACAGCGCGCTTAACTATGGCTACACCTTC.

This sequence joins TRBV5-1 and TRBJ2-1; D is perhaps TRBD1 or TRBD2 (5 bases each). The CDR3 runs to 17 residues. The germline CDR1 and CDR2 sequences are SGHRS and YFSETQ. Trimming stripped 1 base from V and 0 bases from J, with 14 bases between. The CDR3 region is CASSLIWDPSSYNEQFF. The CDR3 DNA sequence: TGCGCCAGCAGCTTGATATGGGACCCCAGCTCCTACAATGAGCAGTTCTTC. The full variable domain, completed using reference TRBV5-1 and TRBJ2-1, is KAGVTQTPRYLIKTRGQQVTLSCSPISGHRSVSWYQQTPGQGLQFLFEYFSETQRNKGNFPGRFSGRQFSNSRSEMNVSTLELGDSALYLCASSLIWDPSSYNEQFFGPGTRLTVL.

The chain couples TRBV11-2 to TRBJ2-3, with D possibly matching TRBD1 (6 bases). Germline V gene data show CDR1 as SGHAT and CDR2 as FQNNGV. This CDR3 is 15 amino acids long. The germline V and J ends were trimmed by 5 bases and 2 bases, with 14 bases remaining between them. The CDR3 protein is CASSHIRTDTDTQYF. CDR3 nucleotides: TGTGCCAGCAGCCACATAAGGACAGACACAGATACGCAGTATTTT.

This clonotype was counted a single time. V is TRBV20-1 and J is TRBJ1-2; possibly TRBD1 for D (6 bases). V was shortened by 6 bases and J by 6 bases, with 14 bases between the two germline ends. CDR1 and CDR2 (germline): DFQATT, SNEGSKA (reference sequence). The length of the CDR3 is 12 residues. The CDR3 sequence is CSAPGRGHGYTF. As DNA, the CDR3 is TGCAGTGCCCCGGGCAGGGGTCATGGCTACACCTTC.

The CDR3 DNA sequence: TGTGCCAGCAGTGAATTCACAGGGCCAGTCAATCAGCCCCAGCATTTT. It encodes CASSEFTGPVNQPQHF. The J gene is TRBJ1-5, the V gene TRBV6-1, with a weak D call TRBD1 (6 bases). The length of the CDR3 is 16 residues. Trimming stripped 2 bases from V and 3 bases from J, with 14 bases between. Germline CDR1 and CDR2: MNHNS and SASEGT.

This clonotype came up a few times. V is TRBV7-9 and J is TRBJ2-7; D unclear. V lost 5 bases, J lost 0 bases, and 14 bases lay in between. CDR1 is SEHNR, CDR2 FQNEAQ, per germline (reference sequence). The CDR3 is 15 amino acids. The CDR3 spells CASSRVSKASYEQYF. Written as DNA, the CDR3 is TGTGCCAGCAGCCGGGTGTCGAAAGCCTCCTACGAGCAGTACTTC. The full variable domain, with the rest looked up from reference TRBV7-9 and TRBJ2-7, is DTGVSQNPRHKITKRGQNVTFRCDPISEHNRLYWYRQTLGQGPEFLTYFQNEAQLEKSRLLSDRFSAERPKGSFSTLEIQRTEQGDSAMYLCASSRVSKASYEQYFGPGTRLTVT.

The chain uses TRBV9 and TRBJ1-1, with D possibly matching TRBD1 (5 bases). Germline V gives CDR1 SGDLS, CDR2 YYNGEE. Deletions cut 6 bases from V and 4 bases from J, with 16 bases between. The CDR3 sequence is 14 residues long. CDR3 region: CASNKRGGGTEAFF. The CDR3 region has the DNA TGTGCCAGCAACAAACGGGGTGGGGGCACTGAAGCTTTCTTT.

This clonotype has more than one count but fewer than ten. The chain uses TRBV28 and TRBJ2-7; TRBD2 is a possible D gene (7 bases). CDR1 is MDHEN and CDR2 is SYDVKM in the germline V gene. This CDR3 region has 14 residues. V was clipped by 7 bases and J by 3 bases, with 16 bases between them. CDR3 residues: CASKMGGPFYEQYF. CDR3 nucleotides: TGTGCCAGCAAAATGGGGGGGCCTTTCTACGAGCAGTACTTC.

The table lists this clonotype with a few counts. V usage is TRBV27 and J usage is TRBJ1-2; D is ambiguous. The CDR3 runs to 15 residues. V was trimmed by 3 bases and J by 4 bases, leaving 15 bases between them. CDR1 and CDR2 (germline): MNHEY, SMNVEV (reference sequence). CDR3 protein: CASSFATHTPYGYTF. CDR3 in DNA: TGTGCCAGCAGTTTCGCGACCCATACACCCTATGGCTACACCTTC.

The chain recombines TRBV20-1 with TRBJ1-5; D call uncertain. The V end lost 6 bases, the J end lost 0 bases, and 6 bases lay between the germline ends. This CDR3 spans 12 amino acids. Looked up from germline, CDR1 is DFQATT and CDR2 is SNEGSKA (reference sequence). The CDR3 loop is CSAIYSNQPQHF. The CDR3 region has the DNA TGCAGTGCCATCTATAGCAATCAGCCCCAGCATTTT.

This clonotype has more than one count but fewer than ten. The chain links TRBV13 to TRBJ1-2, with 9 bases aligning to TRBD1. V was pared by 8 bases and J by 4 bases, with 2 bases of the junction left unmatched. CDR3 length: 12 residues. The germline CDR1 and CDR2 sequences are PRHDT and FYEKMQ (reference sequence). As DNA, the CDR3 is TGTGCCAGCTTGGGACAGGGCTATGGCTACACCTTC. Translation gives CASLGQGYGYTF.

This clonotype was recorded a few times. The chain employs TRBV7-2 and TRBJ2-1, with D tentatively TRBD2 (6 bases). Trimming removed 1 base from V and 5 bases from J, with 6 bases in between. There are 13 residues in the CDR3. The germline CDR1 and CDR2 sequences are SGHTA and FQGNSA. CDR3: CASSLERDNEQFF. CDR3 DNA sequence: TGTGCCAGCAGCTTAGAGCGGGACAATGAGCAGTTCTTC. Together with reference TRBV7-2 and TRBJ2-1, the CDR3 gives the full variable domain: GAGVSQSPSNKVTEKGKDVELRCDPISGHTALYWYRQSLGQGLEFLIYFQGNSAPDKSGLPSDRFSAERTGGSVSTLTIQRTQQEDSAVYLCASSLERDNEQFFGPGTRLTVL.

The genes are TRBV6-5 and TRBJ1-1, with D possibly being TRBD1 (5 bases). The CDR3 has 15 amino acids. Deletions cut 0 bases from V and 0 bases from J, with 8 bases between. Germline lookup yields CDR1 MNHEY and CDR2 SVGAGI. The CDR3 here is CASSYSTEMNTEAFF. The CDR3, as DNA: TGTGCCAGCAGTTACTCGACAGAGATGAACACTGAAGCTTTCTTT.

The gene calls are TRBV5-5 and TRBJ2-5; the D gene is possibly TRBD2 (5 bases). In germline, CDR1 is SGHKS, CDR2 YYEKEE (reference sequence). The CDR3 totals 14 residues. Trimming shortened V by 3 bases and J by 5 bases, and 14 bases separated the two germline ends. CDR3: CASSYGVAPETQYF. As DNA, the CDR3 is TGTGCCAGCAGCTACGGGGTCGCCCCCGAGACCCAGTACTTC.

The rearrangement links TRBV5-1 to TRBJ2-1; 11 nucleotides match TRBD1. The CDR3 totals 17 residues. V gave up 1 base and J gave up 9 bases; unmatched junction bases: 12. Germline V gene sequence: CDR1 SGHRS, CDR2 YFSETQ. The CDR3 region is CASSLLTGQGGYGEQFF. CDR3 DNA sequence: TGCGCCAGCAGCTTGTTAACGGGACAGGGGGGATATGGTGAGCAGTTCTTC.

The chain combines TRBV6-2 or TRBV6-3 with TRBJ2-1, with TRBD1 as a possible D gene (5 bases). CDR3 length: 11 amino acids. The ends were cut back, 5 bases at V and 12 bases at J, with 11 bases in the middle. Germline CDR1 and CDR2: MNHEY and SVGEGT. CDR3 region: CASSATGSQFF. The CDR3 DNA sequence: TGTGCCAGCAGTGCCACAGGTTCGCAGTTCTTC.

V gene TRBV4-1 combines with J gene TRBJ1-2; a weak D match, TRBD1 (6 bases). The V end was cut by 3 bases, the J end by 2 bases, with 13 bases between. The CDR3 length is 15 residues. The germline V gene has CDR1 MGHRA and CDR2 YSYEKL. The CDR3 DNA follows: TGCGCCAGCAGCCAGGGGGAGACAGGAAACTATGGCTACACCTTC. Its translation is CASSQGETGNYGYTF.

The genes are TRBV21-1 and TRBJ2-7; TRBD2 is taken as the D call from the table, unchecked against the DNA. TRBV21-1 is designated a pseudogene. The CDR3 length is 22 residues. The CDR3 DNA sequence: TGTGCCAGCAGCAAGGGAGTGGGATTCGCGGGGGGACTAGCGGGAGTGTCGTGCGAGCAGTACTTC. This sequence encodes CASSKGVGFAGGLAGVSCEQYF.

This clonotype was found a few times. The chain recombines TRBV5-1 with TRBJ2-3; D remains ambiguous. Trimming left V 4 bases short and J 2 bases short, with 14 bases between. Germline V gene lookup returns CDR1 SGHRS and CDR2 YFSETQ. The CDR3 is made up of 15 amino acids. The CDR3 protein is CASSPVGRITDTQYF. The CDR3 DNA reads TGCGCCAGCAGCCCGGTCGGACGGATCACAGATACGCAGTATTTT.

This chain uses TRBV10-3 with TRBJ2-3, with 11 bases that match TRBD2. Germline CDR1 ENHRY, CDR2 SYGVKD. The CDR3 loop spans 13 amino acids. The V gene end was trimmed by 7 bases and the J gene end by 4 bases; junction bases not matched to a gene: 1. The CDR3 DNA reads TGTGCCATCACGGGACTAGCGGCAGATACGCAGTATTTT. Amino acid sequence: CAITGLAADTQYF.

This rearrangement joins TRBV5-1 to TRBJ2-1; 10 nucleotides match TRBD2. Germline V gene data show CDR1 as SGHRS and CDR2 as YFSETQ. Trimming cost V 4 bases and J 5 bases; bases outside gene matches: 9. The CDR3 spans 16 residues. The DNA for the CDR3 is TGCGCCAGCAGCGCACTGCCTAGCGGGAGCGACAATGAGCAGTTCTTC. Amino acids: CASSALPSGSDNEQFF. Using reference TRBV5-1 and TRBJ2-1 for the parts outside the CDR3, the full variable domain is KAGVTQTPRYLIKTRGQQVTLSCSPISGHRSVSWYQQTPGQGLQFLFEYFSETQRNKGNFPGRFSGRQFSNSRSEMNVSTLELGDSALYLCASSALPSGSDNEQFFGPGTRLTVL.

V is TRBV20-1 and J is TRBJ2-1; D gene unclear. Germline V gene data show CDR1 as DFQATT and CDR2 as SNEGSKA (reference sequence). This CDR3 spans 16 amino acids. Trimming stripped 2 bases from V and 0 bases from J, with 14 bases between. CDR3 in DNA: TGCAGTGCTAGACCAGTGCTTGTGAGCTCCTACAATGAGCAGTTCTTC. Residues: CSARPVLVSSYNEQFF.

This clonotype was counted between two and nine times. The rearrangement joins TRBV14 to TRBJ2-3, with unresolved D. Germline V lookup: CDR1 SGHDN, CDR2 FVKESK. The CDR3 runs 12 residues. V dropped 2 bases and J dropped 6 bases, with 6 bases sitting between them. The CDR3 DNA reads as TGTGCCAGCAGCCAAACGTCGGATACGCAGTATTTT. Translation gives CASSQTSDTQYF.

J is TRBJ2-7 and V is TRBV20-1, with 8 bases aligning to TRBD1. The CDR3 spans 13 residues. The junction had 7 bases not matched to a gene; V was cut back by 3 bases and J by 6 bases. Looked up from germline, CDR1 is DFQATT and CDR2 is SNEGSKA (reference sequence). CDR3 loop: CSASGQGPFEQYF. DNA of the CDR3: TGCAGTGCTAGTGGACAGGGACCCTTCGAGCAGTACTTC.

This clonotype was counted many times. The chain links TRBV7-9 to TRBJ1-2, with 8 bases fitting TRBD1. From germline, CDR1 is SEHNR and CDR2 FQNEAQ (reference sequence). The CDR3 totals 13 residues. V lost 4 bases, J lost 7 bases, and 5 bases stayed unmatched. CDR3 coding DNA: TGTGCCAGCAGCTCAACAGGGGGAGTTGGCTACACCTTC. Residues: CASSSTGGVGYTF.

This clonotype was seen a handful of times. CDR3 DNA: TGTGCCAGCACCCTTTCGGGCCCAGGGGAGACCCAGTACTTC. Protein product: CASTLSGPGETQYF. The rearrangement uses TRBV12-3 or TRBV12-4 and TRBJ2-5, with D possibly TRBD1 on 5 matching bases. V was pared by 7 bases and J by 5 bases, with 17 bases between. The CDR3 is 14 residues long.

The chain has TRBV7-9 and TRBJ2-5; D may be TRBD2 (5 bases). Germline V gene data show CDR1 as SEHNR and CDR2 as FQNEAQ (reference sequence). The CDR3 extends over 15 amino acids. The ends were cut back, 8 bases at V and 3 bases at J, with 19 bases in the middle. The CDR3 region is CASVYAPGKKETQYF. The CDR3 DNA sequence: TGTGCCAGCGTCTACGCACCGGGAAAAAAAGAGACCCAGTACTTC.

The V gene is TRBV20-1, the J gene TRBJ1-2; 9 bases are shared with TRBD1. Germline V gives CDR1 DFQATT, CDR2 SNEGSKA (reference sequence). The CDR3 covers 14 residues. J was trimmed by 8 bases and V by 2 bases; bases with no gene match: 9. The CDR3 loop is CSARILRDREGYTF. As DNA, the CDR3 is TGCAGTGCTAGAATACTCCGGGACAGGGAGGGCTACACCTTC.

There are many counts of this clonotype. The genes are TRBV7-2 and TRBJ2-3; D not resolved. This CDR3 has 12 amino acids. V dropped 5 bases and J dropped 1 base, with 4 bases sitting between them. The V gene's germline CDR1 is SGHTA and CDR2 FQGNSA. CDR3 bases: TGTGCCAGCAGCGCCCGCACAGATACGCAGTATTTT. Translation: CASSARTDTQYF.

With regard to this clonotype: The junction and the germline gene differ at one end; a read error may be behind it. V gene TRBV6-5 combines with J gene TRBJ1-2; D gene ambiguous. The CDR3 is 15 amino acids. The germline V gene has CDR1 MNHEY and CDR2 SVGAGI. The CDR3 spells CACSFGGPQRYGYTF. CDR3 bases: TGTGCCTGCAGTTTCGGCGGACCTCAACGGTATGGCTACACCTTC.

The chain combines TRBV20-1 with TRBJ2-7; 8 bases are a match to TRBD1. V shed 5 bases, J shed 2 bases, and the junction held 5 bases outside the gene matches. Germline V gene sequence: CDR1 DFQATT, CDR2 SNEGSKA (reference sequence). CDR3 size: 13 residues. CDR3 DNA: TGCAGTGCTTTCGACAGGGGTGCCTACGAGCAGTACTTC. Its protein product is CSAFDRGAYEQYF.